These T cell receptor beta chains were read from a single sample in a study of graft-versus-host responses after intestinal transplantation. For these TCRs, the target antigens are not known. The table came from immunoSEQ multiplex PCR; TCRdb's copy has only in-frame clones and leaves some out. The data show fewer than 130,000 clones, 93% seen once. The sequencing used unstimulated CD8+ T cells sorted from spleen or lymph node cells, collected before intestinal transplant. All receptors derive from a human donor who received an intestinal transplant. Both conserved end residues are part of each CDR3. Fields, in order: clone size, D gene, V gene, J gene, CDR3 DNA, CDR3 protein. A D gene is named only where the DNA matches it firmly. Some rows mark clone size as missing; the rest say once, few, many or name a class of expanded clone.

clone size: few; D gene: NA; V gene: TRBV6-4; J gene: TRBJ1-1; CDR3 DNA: TGTGCCAGCAGTGACTCTTCTTACGGTGAAGCTTTCTTT; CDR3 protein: CASSDSSYGEAFF
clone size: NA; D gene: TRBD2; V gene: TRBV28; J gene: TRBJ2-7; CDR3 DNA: TGTGCCAGCAAGTCAGTTCGGACTAGCGGGAGGTACTACGAGCAGTACTTC; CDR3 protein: CASKSVRTSGRYYEQYF
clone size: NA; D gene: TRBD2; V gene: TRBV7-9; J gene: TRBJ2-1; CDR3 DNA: TGTGCCAGCAGCTCCAATACGGGGGGGGGCAACAATGAGCAGTTCTTC; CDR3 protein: CASSSNTGGGNNEQFF
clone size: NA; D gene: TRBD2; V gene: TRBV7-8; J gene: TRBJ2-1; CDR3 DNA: TGTGCCAGCAGTTTCACTAGCGGACGACACAATGAGCAGTTCTTC; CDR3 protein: CASSFTSGRHNEQFF
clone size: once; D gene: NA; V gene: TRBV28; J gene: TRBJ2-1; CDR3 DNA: TGTGCCAGCAGTTTGGGGCACGTCTACAATGAGCAGTTCTTC; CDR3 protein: CASSLGHVYNEQFF
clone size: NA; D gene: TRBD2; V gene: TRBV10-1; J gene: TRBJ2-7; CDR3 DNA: TGCGCCAGCAGCTTGCGTAGCGGGAGGGGTACGAAACAGTACTTC; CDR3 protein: CASSLRSGRGTKQYF
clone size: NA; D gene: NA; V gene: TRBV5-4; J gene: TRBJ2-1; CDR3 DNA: TGTGCCAGCAGCGATTTGGACCAGGGTGAGCAGTTCTTC; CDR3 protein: CASSDLDQGEQFF
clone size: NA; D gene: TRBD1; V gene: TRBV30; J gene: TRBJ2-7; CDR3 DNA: TGTGCCTGGGACAGGGTCCACGAGCAGTACTTC; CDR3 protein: CAWDRVHEQYF
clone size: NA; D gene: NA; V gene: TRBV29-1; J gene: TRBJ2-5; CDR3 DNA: TGCAGCGTTGTTCCCCGGGACGTACAAGAGACCCAGTACTTC; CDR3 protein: CSVVPRDVQETQYF
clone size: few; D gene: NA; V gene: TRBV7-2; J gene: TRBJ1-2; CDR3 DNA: TGTGCCAGCAGCTTTCCCTCACTGGGTTATGGCTACACCTTC; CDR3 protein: CASSFPSLGYGYTF
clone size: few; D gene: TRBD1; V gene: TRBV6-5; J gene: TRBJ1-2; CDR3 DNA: TGTGCCAGCAGTTTCCGGGACAGGGGTGGCTACACCTTC; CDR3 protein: CASSFRDRGGYTF
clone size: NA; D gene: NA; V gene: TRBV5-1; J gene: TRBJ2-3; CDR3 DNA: TGCGCCAGCAGCTTGAGGCGGGTAGGTGATACGCAGTATTTT; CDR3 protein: CASSLRRVGDTQYF
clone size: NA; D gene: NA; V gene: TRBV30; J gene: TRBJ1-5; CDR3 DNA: TGTGCCTGGAGTGGAGGGAGGGTGGATCAGCCCCAGCATTTT; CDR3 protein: CAWSGGRVDQPQHF
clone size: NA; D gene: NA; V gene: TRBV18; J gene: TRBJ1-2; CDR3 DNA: TGTGCCAGCTCAGGACCGGGGGGCGCGGGCTACACCTTC; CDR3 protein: CASSGPGGAGYTF
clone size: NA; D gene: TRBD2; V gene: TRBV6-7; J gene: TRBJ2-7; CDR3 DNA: TGTGCCAGCAGTTACATCTCACCCGGACTGGGCGGGAGTCTCTACGAGCAGTACTTC; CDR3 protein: CASSYISPGLGGSLYEQYF
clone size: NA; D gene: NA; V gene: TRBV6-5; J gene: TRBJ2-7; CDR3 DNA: TGTGCCAGCAGTCCCCTGACCGCCTACGAGCAGTACTTC; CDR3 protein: CASSPLTAYEQYF
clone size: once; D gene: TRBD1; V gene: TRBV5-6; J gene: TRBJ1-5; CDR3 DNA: TGTGCCAGCAGCGCCAGGGGGTACGGTCAGCCCCAGCATTTT; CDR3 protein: CASSARGYGQPQHF
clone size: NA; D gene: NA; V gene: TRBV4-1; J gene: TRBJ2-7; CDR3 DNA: TGCGCCAGCAGCCAGACCCGAGGGGGAGTTGGCGAGCAGTACTTC; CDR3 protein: CASSQTRGGVGEQYF
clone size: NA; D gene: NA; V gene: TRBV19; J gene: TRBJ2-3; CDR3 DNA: TGTGCCAGTAGTCTCCGAGCGTGGACAGATACGCAGTATTTT; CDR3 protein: CASSLRAWTDTQYF
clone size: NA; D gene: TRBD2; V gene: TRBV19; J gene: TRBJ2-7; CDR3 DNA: TGTGCCAGTAGGTGGGCAAGCGGGAGGGCCTACGAGCAGTACTTC; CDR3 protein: CASRWASGRAYEQYF
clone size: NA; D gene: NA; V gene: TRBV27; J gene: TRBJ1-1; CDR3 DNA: TGTGCCAGCACTCTCCAGGGGTCCGCAAACACTGAAGCTTTCTTT; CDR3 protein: CASTLQGSANTEAFF
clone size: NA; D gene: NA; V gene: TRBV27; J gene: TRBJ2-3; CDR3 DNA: TGTGCCAGCAGCGCCTACCCGACAGATACGCAGTATTTT; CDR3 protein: CASSAYPTDTQYF
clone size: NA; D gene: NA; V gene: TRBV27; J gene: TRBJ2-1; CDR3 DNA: TGTGCCAGCAGTGAACACATCGGTGAGCAGTTCTTC; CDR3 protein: CASSEHIGEQFF
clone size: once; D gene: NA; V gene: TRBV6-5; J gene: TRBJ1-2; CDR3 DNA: TGTGCCAGCAGTCGGGGTCCTAACTATGGCTACACCTTC; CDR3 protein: CASSRGPNYGYTF
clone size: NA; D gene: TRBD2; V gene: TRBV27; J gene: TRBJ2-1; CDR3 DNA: TGTGCCAGCAATGCCCCGACTAGCGGGCCTTCGCAGTTCTTC; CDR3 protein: CASNAPTSGPSQFF
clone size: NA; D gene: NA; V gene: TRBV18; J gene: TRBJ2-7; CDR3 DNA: TGTGCCAGCTCACCACCGGACAGTTCCTACGAGCAGTACTTC; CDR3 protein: CASSPPDSSYEQYF
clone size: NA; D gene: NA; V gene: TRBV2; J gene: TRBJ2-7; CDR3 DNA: TGTGCCAGCAGCGCCATCGGGCGGGAAGTCCTAAAGCAGTACTTC; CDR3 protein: CASSAIGREVLKQYF
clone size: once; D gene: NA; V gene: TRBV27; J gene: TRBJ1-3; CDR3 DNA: TGTGCCAGCAGTTTTCAGGGTCACTCTGGAAACACCATATATTTT; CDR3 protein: CASSFQGHSGNTIYF
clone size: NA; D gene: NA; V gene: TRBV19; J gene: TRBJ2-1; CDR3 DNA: TGTGCCAGTAGTTCCAGAGGGAGCTCCTACAATGAGCAGTTCTTC; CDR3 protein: CASSSRGSSYNEQFF
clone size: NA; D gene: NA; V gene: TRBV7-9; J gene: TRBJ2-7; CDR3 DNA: TGTGCCAGCAGCCCCGAGGGACGGTCCTACGAGCAGTACTTC; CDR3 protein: CASSPEGRSYEQYF
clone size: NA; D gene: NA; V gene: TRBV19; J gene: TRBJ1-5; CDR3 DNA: TGTGCCAGTAGTACGTTTTTAGGGCGCGATAATCAGCCCCAGCATTTT; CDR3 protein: CASSTFLGRDNQPQHF
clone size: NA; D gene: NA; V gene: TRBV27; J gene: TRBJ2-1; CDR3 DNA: TGTGCCAGCAGTTTATTTGGTAGCGACAGCTCCTACAATGAGCAGTTCTTC; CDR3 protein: CASSLFGSDSSYNEQFF
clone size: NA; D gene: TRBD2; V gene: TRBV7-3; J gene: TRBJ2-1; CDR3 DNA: TGTGCCAGCAGCCTAGGGGCGGGAGGGCCCAGGAATGAGCAGTTCTTC; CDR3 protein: CASSLGAGGPRNEQFF
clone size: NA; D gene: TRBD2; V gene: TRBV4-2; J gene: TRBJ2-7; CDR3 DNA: TGTGCCAGCAGCCAAGAGGGACTAGCGGGACTCTACGAGCAGTACTTC; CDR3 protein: CASSQEGLAGLYEQYF
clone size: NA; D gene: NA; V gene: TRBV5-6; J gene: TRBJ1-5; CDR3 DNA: TGTGCCAGCAGCTCCTCGGGACTTCCAACCCAGCATTTT; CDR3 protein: CASSSSGLPTQHF
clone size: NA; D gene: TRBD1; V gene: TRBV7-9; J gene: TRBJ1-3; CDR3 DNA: TGTGCCAGCAGCTACCCCACCGGGACAGCAGGAAACACCATATATTTT; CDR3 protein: CASSYPTGTAGNTIYF
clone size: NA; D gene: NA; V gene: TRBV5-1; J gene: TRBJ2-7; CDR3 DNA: TGCGCCAGCAGCTTGGGCAGAACCTCCTACGAGCAGTACTTC; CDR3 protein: CASSLGRTSYEQYF
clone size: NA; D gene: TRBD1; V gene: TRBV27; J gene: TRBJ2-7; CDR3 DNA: TGTGCCAGCAGTTACCAGGGGGTTTTCGACGAGCAGTACTTC; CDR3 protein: CASSYQGVFDEQYF
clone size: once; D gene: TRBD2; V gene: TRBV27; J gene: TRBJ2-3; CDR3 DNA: TGTGCCAGCAGCCCACTAGCGGTTTACACAGATACGCAGTATTTT; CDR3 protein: CASSPLAVYTDTQYF
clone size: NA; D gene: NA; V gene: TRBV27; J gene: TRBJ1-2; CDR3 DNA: TGTGCCAGCAGTTTTGACCTTAGGGGCTATGGCTACACCTTC; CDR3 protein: CASSFDLRGYGYTF
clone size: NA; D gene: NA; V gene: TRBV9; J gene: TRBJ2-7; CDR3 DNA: TGTGCCAGCAGCGTTGCAGGGCCCCCCTACGAGCAGTACTTC; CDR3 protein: CASSVAGPPYEQYF
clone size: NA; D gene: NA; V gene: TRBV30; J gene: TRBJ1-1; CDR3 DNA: TGTGCCTGGAGTGTGATGGGGATCACTGAAGCTTTCTTT; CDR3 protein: CAWSVMGITEAFF
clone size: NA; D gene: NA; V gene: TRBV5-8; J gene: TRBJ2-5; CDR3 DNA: TGTGCCAGCAGCTTGGGACAGGAATGGGGAGAGACCCAGTACTTC; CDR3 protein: CASSLGQEWGETQYF
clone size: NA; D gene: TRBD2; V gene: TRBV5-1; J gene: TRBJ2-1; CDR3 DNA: TGCGCCAGCAGCGTTGCCCGGACTAGCGGGAGGGCCATCAGTAGCAATGAGCAGTTCTTC; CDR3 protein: CASSVARTSGRAISSNEQFF
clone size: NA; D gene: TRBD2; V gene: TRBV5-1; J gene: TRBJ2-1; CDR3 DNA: TGCGCCAGCAGCTTGTACCCCCTCACTAGCGAGGTCTCCTACAATGAGCAGTTCTTC; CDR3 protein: CASSLYPLTSEVSYNEQFF
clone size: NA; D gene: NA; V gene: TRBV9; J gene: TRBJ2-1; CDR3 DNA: TGTGCCAGCAGCGCCCCGGGGGCTAGCGCTAGTAATGAGCAGTTCTTC; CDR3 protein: CASSAPGASASNEQFF
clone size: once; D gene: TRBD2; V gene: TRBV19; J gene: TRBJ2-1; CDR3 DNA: TGTGCCAGTACTCGTAGCGGGAGGAGTAGGGACAATGAGCAGTTCTTC; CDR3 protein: CASTRSGRSRDNEQFF
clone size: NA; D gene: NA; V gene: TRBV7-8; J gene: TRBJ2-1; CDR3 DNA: TGTGCCAGCACCGATATCACTAAGCAGTTCTTC; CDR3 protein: CASTDITKQFF
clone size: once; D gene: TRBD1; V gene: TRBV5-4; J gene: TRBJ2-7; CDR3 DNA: TGTGCCAGCAGTGCGCGGGACAGGGGGCTCTACGAGCAGTACTTC; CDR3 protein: CASSARDRGLYEQYF
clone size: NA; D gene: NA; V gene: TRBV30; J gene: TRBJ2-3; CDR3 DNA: TGTGCCTGGAATTTGGCAGATACGCAGTATTTT; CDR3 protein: CAWNLADTQYF